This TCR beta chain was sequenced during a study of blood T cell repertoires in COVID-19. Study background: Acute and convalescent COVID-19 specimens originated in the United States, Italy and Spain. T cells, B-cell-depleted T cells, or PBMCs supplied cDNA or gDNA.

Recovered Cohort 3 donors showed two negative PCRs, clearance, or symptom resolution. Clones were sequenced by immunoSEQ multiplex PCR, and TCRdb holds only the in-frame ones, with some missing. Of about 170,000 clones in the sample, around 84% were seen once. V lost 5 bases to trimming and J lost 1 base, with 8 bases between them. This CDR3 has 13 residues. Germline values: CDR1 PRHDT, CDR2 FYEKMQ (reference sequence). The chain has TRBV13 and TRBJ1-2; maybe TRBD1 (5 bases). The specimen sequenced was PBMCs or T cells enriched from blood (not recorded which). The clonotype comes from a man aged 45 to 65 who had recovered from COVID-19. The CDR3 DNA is TGTGCCAGCAGCAGCGACAGTAACTATGGCTACACCTTC. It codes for CASSSDSNYGYTF. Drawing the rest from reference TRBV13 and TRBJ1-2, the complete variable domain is AAGVIQSPRHLIKEKRETATLKCYPIPRHDTVYWYQQGPGQDPQFLISFYEKMQSDKGSIPDRFSAQQFSDYHSELNMSSLELGDSALYFCASSSDSNYGYTFGSGTRLTVV.